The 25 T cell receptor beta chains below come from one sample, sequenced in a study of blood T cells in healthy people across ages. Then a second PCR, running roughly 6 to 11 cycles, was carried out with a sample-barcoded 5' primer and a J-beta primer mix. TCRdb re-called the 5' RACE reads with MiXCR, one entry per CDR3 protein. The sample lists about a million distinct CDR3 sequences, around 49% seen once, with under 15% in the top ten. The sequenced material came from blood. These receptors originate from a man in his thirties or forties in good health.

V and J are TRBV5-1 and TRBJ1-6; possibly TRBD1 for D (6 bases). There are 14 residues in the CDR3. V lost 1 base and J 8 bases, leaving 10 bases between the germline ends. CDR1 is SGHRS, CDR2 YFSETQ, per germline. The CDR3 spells CASSLKTGDSPLHF. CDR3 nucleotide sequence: TGCGCCAGCAGCTTGAAGACAGGAGATTCACCCCTCCACTTT.

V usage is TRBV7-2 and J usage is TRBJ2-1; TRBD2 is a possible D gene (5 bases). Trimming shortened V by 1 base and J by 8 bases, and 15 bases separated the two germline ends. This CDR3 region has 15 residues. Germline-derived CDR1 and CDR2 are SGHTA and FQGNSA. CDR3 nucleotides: TGTGCCAGCAGCTTAGGCGGGCCAAAGTCCGATGAGCAGTTCTTC. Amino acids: CASSLGGPKSDEQFF.

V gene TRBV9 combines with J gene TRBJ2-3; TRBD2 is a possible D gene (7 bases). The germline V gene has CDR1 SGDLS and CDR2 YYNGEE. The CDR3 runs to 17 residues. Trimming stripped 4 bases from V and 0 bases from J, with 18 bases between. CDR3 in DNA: TGTGCCAGCAGCCACCCCAGAGGGGGGGCTAGCACAGATACGCAGTATTTT. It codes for CASSHPRGGASTDTQYF.

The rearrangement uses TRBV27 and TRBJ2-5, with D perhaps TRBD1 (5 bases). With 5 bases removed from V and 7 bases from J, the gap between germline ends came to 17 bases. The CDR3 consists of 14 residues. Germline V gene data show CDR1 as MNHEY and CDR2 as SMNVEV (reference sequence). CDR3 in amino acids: CASSLHQAQGTQYF. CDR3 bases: TGTGCCAGCAGTCTCCACCAGGCCCAGGGGACCCAGTACTTC.

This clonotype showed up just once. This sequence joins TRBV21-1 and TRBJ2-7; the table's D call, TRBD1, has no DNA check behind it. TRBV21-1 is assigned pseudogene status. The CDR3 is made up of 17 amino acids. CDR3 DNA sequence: TGTGCCAGCAGCAAAAGGCGGAGCCGGGGCGGATCCTACGAGCAGTACTTC. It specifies CASSKRRSRGGSYEQYF.

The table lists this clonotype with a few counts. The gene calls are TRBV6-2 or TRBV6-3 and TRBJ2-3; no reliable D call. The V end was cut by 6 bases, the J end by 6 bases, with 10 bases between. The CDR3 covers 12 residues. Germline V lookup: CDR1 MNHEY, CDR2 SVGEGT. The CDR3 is CASRALTDTQYF. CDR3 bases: TGTGCCAGCAGAGCATTGACGGATACGCAGTATTTT.

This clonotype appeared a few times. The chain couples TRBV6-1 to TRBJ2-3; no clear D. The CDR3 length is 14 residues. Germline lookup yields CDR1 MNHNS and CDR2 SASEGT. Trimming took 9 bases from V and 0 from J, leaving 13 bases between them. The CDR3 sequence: CASQKETSTDTQYF. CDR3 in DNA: TGTGCCAGTCAAAAAGAGACTAGCACAGATACGCAGTATTTT.

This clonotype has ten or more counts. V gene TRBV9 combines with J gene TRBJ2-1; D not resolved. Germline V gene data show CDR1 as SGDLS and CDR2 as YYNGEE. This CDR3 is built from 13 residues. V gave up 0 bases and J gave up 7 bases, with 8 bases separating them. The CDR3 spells CASSVGPLNEQFF. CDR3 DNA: TGTGCCAGCAGCGTAGGCCCCTTGAATGAGCAGTTCTTC.

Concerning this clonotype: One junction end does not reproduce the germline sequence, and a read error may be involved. CDR3 DNA sequence: TGTGCCTGCAGGGATAGTCCCACTGAAGCTTTCTTT. It encodes CACRDSPTEAFF. The V call is TRBV28, the J call TRBJ1-1, with D possibly TRBD1 on 5 matching bases. Germline V gene sequence: CDR1 MDHEN, CDR2 SYDVKM. The CDR3 contains 12 residues. Together with reference TRBV28 and TRBJ1-1, the CDR3 gives the full variable domain: DVKVTQSSRYLVKRTGEKVFLECVQDMDHENMFWYRQDPGLGLRLIYFSYDVKMKEKGDIPEGYSVSREKKERFSLILESASTNQTSMYLCACRDSPTEAFFGQGTRLTVV.

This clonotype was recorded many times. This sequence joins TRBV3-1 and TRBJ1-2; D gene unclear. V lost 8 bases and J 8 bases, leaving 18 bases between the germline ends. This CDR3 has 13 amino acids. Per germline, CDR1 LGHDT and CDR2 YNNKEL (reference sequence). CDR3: CASSQHGGEGYTF. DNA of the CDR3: TGTGCCAGCTCACAACATGGCGGAGAAGGCTACACCTTC.

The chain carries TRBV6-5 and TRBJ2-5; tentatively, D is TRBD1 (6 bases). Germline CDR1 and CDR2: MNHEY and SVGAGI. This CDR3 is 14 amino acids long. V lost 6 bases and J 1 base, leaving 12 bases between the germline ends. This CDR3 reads CASSRGRIQETQYF. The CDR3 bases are TGTGCCAGCAGCAGGGGACGTATCCAAGAGACCCAGTACTTC.

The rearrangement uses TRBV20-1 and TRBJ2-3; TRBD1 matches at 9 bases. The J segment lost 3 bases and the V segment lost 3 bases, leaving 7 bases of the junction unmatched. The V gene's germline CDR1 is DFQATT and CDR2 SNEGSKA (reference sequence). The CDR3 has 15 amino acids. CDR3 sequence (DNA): TGCAGTGCTAGTCCGGGACAGGGTGAAACAGATACGCAGTATTTT. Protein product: CSASPGQGETDTQYF.

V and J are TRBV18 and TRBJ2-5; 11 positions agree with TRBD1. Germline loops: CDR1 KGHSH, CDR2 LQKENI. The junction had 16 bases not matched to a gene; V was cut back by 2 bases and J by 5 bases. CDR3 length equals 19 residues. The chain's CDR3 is CASSPAKGQGAEEWETQYF. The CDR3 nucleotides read TGTGCCAGCTCACCAGCGAAAGGACAGGGGGCGGAAGAATGGGAGACCCAGTACTTC.

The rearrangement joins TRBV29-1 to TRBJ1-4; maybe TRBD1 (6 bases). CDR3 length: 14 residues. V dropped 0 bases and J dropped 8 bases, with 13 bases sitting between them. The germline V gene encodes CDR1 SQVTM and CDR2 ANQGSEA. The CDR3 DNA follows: TGCAGCGTTGAAGATCCAGGGGCAAGAGAAAAACTGTTTTTT. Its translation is CSVEDPGAREKLFF.

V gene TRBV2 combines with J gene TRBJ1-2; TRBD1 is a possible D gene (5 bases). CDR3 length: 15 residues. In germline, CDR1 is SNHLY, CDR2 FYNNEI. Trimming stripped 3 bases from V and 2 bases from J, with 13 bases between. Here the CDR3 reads CASSDGADVNYGYTF. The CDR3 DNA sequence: TGTGCCAGCAGTGACGGGGCCGATGTGAACTATGGCTACACCTTC.

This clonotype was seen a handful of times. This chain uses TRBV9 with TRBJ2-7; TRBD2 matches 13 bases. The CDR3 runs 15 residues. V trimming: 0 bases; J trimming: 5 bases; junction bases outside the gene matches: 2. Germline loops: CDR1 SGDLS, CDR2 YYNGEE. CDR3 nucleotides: TGTGCCAGCAGCGTAGCCGGACTAGCGGGGGACGAGCAGTACTTC. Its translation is CASSVAGLAGDEQYF. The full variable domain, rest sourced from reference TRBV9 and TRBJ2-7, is DSGVTQTPKHLITATGQRVTLRCSPRSGDLSVYWYQQSLDQGLQFLIQYYNGEERAKGNILERFSAQQFPDLHSELNLSSLELGDSALYFCASSVAGLAGDEQYFGPGTRLTVT.

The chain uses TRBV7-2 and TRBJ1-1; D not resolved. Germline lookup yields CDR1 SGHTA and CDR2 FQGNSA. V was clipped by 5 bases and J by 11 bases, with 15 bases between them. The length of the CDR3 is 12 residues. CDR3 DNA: TGTGCCAGCAGCCTGATGGAGAGTGGGGCTTTCTTT. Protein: CASSLMESGAFF.

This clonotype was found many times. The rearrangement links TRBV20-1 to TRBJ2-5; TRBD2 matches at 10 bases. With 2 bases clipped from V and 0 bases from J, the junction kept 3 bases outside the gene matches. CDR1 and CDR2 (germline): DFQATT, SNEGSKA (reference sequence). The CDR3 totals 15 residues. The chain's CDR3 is CSARSLAGDQETQYF. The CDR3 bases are TGCAGTGCTAGAAGTCTAGCGGGGGACCAAGAGACCCAGTACTTC.

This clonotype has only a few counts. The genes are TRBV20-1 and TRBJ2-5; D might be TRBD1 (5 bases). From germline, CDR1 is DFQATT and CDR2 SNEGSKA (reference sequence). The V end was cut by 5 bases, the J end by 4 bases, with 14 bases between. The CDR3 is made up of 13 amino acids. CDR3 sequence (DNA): TGCAGTGCTCTAAGGGGTTTTTCAGAGACCCAGTACTTC. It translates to CSALRGFSETQYF.

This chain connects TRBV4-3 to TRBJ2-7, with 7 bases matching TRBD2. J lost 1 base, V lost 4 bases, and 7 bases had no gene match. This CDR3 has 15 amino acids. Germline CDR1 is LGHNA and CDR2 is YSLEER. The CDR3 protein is CASSPSGDTSYEQYF. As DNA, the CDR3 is TGCGCCAGCAGCCCGAGCGGGGATACGTCCTACGAGCAGTACTTC.

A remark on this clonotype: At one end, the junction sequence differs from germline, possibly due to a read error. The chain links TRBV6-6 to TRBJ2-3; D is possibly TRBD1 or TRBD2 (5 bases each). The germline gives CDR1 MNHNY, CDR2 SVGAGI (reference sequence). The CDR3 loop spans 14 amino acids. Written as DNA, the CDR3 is TGTGCCAGCAACTACGGGGTGGACACAGATACGCGGTATTTT. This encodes CASNYGVDTDTRYF.

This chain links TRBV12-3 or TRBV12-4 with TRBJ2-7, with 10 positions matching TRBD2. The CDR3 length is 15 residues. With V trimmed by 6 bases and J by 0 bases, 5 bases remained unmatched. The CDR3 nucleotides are TGTGCCAGCAGCCCGACTAGCGGGCTCTCCTACGAGCAGTACTTC. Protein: CASSPTSGLSYEQYF.

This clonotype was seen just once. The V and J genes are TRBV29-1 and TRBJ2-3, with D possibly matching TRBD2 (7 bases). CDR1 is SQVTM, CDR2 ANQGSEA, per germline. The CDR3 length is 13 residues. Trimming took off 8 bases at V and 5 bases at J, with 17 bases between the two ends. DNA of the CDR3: TGCAGCATCCGAGGGGGGGCTATAGATACGCAGTATTTT. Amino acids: CSIRGGAIDTQYF.

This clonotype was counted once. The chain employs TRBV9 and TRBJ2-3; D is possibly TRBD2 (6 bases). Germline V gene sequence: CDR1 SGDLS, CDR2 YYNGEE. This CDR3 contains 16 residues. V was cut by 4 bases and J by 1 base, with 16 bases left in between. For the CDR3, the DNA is TGTGCCAGCAGCACCCGAAGCGGGCGGCGCACAGATACGCAGTATTTT. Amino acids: CASSTRSGRRTDTQYF.

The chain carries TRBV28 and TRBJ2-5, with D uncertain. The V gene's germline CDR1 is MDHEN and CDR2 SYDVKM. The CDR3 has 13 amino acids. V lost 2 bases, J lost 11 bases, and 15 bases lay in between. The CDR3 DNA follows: TGTGCCAGCAGTTTAGGGCCTACTGTGGAGCAGTACTTC. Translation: CASSLGPTVEQYF.